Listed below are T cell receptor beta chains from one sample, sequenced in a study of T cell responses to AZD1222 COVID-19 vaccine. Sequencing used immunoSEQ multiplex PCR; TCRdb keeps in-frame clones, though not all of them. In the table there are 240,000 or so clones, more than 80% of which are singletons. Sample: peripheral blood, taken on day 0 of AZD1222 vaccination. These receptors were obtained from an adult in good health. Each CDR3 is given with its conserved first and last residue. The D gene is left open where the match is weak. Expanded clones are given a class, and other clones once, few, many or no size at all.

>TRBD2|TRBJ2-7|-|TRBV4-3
TGCGCCAGCAGCCAAGGGACTAGGTCCTCCTACGAGCAGTACTTC
CASSQGTRSSYEQYF
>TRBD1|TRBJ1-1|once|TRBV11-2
TGTGCCAGCAGCTTAGCAGGGGGAAGGGCTGAAGCTTTCTTT
CASSLAGGRAEAFF
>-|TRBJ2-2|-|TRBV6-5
TGTGCCAGCAGGGAGAGGACGACCGGGGAGCTGTTTTTT
CASRERTTGELFF
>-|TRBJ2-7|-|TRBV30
TGTGCCTGGGACCCTGACAGGTCTATAACCTACGAGCAGTACTTC
CAWDPDRSITYEQYF
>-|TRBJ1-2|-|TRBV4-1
TGCGCCAGCAGCCATGAACCCTGGGAGTATGGCTACACCTTC
CASSHEPWEYGYTF
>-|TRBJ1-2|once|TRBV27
TGTGCCAGCACCTCCGGGGGGTCAATTATCTATGGCTACACCTTC
CASTSGGSIIYGYTF
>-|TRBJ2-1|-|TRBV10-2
TGCGCCAGCAGTGAGAGCCGTGGGGAGCAGTTCTTC
CASSESRGEQFF
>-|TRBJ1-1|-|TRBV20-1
TGCAGTGCTCGTGGGGGAGGGCCGGTAACTGAAGCTTTCTTT
CSARGGGPVTEAFF
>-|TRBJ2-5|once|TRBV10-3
TGTGCCATCAGTGAGGGGGGGGCTAGTCAAGAGACCCAGTACTTC
CAISEGGASQETQYF
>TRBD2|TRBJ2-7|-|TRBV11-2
TGTGCCAGCAGCCTCACTAGCGACTACGAGCAGTACTTC
CASSLTSDYEQYF
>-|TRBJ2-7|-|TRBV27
TGTGCCAGCAGTTGGGGCGGACGCTCCTACGAGCAGTACTTC
CASSWGGRSYEQYF
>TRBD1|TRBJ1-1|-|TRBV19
TGTGCCAGTAGCCCCCCCCGGGGACAGGTTGAAGCTTTCTTT
CASSPPRGQVEAFF
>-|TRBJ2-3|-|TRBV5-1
TGCGCCAGCAGCCCTAACACAGATACGCAGTATTTT
CASSPNTDTQYF
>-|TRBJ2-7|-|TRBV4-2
TGTGCCAGCAGCCAAAACTCCATATCCGGCGGCAGGCCAGGCGAGCAGTACTTC
CASSQNSISGGRPGEQYF
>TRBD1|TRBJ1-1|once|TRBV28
TGTGCCATTTTTTGGACAGGGCAGGAGGACACTGAAGCTTTCTTT
CAIFWTGQEDTEAFF
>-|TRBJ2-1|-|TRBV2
TGTGCCAGCAGTCCAAACTACAATGAGCAGTTCTTC
CASSPNYNEQFF
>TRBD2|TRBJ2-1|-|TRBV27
TGTGCCAGCAGTTCCCCCCTGACGCGGGAGAGGTACTACAATGAGCAGTTCTTC
CASSSPLTRERYYNEQFF
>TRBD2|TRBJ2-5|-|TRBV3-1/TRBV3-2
TGTGCCAGCAGCCAACCTAGCGGGAGAGAGACCCAGTACTTC
CASSQPSGRETQYF
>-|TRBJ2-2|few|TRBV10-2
TGCGCCAGCAAACAGGGCACCGGGGAGCTGTTTTTT
CASKQGTGELFF
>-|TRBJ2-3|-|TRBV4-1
TGCGCCAGCAGCCAAGAAACTCGCAGGGGGAGGGATACGCAGTATTTT
CASSQETRRGRDTQYF
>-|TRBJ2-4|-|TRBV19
TGTGCCAGTAGTAATGGAGGGGCCATAGGAATTCAGTACTTC
CASSNGGAIGIQYF
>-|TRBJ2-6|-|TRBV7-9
TGTGCCAGCAGCTTAGGGGCTCCCTCTGGGGCCAACGTCCTGACTTTC
CASSLGAPSGANVLTF
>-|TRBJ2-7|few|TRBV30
TGTGCCTGGAGTGTCGGCAAGACTGGCGACGAGCAGTACTTC
CAWSVGKTGDEQYF
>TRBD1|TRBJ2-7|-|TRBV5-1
TGCGCCAGCGGCGGGACAGGGGGTGGGCCCTACGAGCAGTACTTC
CASGGTGGGPYEQYF
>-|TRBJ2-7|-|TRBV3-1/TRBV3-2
TGTGCCAGCAGCCAAGATAGGAGGGAGCAGTACTTC
CASSQDRREQYF
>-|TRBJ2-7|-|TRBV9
TGTGCCAGCAGCATAGAAAGCGGCTACGAGCAGTACTTC
CASSIESGYEQYF
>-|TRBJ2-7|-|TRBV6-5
TGTGCCAGCAGTTACCGGCTAGAAGGCCACGAGCAGTACTTC
CASSYRLEGHEQYF
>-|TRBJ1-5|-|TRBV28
TGTGCCAGCAGTTTTTCGGATCCCATAAGGCCCCAGCATTTT
CASSFSDPIRPQHF
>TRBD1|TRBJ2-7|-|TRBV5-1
TGCGCCAGCAGCTTCGGACAGGGATCCTACGAGCAGTACTTC
CASSFGQGSYEQYF
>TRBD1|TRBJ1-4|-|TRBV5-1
TGCGCCAGCAGCTTTTGGGACAGTAATGAAAAACTGTTTTTT
CASSFWDSNEKLFF
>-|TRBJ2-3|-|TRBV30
TGTGCCTGGAGTCCCGTAGGGTGGGGCACAGATACGCAGTATTTT
CAWSPVGWGTDTQYF
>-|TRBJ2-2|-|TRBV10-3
TGTGCCATCAGTGCGGACAAGACCGGGGAGCTGTTTTTT
CAISADKTGELFF
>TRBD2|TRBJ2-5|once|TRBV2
TGTGCCAGCAGTCGACGGACTAGCGGGAAAGAGACCCAGTACTTC
CASSRRTSGKETQYF
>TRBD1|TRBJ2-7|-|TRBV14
TGTGCCAGCAGCCAAGATTGGGGACAGGGGAGGGAGCAGTACTTC
CASSQDWGQGREQYF
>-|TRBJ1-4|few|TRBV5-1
TGCGCCAGCAGCTTGGGACAGGCGGCCAGGGGTGAAAAACTGTTTTTT
CASSLGQAARGEKLFF
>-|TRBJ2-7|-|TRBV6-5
TGTGCCAGCAGGATGACAGGTTCCCCCCCCTACGAGCAGTACTTC
CASRMTGSPPYEQYF
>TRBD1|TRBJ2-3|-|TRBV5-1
TGCGCCAGCAGCCCCGGGACAGCCACAGATACGCAGTATTTT
CASSPGTATDTQYF
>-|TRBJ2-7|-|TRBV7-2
TGTGCCAGCAGCCCAAAGGACGGCTCCTACGAGCAGTACTTC
CASSPKDGSYEQYF
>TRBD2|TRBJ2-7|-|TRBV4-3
TGCGCCAGCAGCCAAGATCGATCGGGACTAGCGGGATACGAGCAGTACTTC
CASSQDRSGLAGYEQYF
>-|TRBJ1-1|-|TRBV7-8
TGTGCCAGCAGCTTAAGGCGGATCAACACTGAAGCTTTCTTT
CASSLRRINTEAFF
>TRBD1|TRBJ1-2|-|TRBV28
TGTGCCAGCAGTTTGCTGACAGGGGGCGCCGGCTATGGCTACACCTTC
CASSLLTGGAGYGYTF
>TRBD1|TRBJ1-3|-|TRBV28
TGTGCCAGCCTACAGGGGCCTGGAAACACCATATATTTT
CASLQGPGNTIYF
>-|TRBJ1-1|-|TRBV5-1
TGCGCCAGCACTGGGGGAACCACTGAAGCTTTCTTT
CASTGGTTEAFF
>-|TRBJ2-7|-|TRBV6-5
TGTGCCAGCAGGCCGACAGTCTCCTACGAGCAGTACTTC
CASRPTVSYEQYF
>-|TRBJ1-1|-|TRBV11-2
TGTGCCAGCAGCTTGTCACGGACATTCCTGACTGAAGCTTTCTTT
CASSLSRTFLTEAFF
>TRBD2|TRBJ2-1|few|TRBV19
TGTGCCAGTACTTCGACTAGCGGGGGTTGGAATGAGCAGTTCTTC
CASTSTSGGWNEQFF
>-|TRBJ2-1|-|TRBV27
TGTGCCCGCAGGCCAGGGGGGGATGAGCAGTTCTTC
CARRPGGDEQFF